These 16 T cell receptor beta chains were sequenced from one sample in a study of CD8+CD57+ T cells in acquired aplastic anemia. CD8+CD57+ cell expansion had been shown by flow cytometry in patients chosen for sequencing. The use of genomic DNA as template underpinned the TCR beta VDJ and CDR3 profiling. Using its own MiXCR run on the reads, TCRdb lists one record per CDR3 protein. The data contain just over 150,000 distinct CDR3 sequences, around 48% of them singletons. The sample consisted of sorted CD4+, CD8+, or CD8+CD57+ T cells (not recorded which) from PBMCs. The receptor source for this set is a human donor with aplastic anemia.

This clonotype was seen ten or more times. The chain joins TRBV9 to TRBJ2-3, with 11 positions matching TRBD2. After removal of 3 bases from V and 3 bases from J, the junction contained 6 bases not matched to a gene. The CDR3 runs to 16 residues. The germline V gene encodes CDR1 SGDLS and CDR2 YYNGEE. In nucleotides, the CDR3 is TGTGCCAGCAGCGGCTTAGCGGGAGGGTTTACAGATACGCAGTATTTT. Its translation: CASSGLAGGFTDTQYF.

This clonotype showed up many times. At one end the junction does not follow the germline gene, possibly because of a read error. CDR3 sequence (DNA): TGTGCCAGCAGTCCAGCGGGACTAAGGAGCAGTTTCTTC. It yields the protein CASSPAGLRSSFF. This chain connects TRBV27 to TRBJ2-7, with TRBD2 identical over 7 bases. The CDR3 spans 13 residues. Germline V gene data show CDR1 as MNHEY and CDR2 as SMNVEV (reference sequence).

The CDR3 spells CSARGSVGGDTEAFF. The DNA for the CDR3 is TGCAGTGCTAGGGGAAGCGTGGGGGGCGACACTGAAGCTTTCTTT. The gene calls are TRBV20-1 and TRBJ1-1, with a possible D match to TRBD1 (6 bases). The V end was cut by 3 bases, the J end by 3 bases, with 17 bases between. This CDR3 is 15 amino acids long. Germline values: CDR1 DFQATT, CDR2 SNEGSKA (reference sequence).

CDR3 region: CASSSSRDRAVYEQYF. The CDR3 coding sequence is TGTGCCAGCAGCTCCAGTCGGGACAGGGCAGTCTACGAGCAGTACTTC. The V and J genes are TRBV11-1 and TRBJ2-7; 9 bases are shared with TRBD1. The junction had 10 bases not matched to a gene; V was cut back by 4 bases and J by 3 bases. CDR1 is SGHAT and CDR2 is FQDESV in the germline V gene (reference sequence). The CDR3 has 16 amino acids.

To note about this clonotype: A much larger clone differs from this one at a single base, so this may be a read error. The chain combines TRBV12-5 with TRBJ2-7; 14 positions match TRBD2. The J segment lost 4 bases and the V segment lost 8 bases, leaving 7 bases of the junction unmatched. CDR3 length: 15 amino acids. CDR1 and CDR2 (germline): LGHNT, FRNRAP. The CDR3 reads CASTEGLAGVYEQYF. CDR3 bases: TGTGCTAGTACCGAGGGACTAGCGGGAGTTTACGAGCAGTACTTC.

The CDR3 DNA follows: TGTGCCAGCAGCCCTAGGACAGGGGGGGCGATCGGAGGTTTCTACGAGCAGTACTTC. Translating gives CASSPRTGGAIGGFYEQYF. V gene TRBV13 combines with J gene TRBJ2-7, with TRBD1 identical over 10 bases. V was pared by 5 bases and J by 3 bases, with 19 bases of the junction left unmatched. Germline loops: CDR1 PRHDT, CDR2 FYEKMQ (reference sequence). This CDR3 has 19 amino acids.

This clonotype has a count of ten or more. The V and J genes are TRBV5-6 and TRBJ2-3; D possibly corresponds to TRBD2 (5 bases). This CDR3 comprises 17 residues. The germline V and J ends were trimmed by 5 bases and 4 bases, with 23 bases remaining between them. The germline gives CDR1 SGHDT, CDR2 YYEEEE. This CDR3 reads CASRLETNLEVPDTQYF. The CDR3 nucleotides read TGTGCCAGCAGACTAGAGACGAACCTAGAGGTCCCAGATACGCAGTATTTT.

There are many counts of this clonotype. The CDR3 nucleotides read TGCGCCAGCAGCTTCGGAGCCAATGAGCAGTTCTTC. Its translation: CASSFGANEQFF. This chain connects TRBV5-1 to TRBJ2-1; D is unclear. CDR1 and CDR2 from the germline V gene are SGHRS and YFSETQ. CDR3 length equals 12 residues. V was clipped by 2 bases and J by 6 bases, with 6 bases between them. Complete variable domain (other parts from reference TRBV5-1 and TRBJ2-1): KAGVTQTPRYLIKTRGQQVTLSCSPISGHRSVSWYQQTPGQGLQFLFEYFSETQRNKGNFPGRFSGRQFSNSRSEMNVSTLELGDSALYLCASSFGANEQFFGPGTRLTVL.

This sequence joins TRBV10-3 and TRBJ1-6, with a weak D call TRBD1 (5 bases). The germline V gene has CDR1 ENHRY and CDR2 SYGVKD. The CDR3 is 15 amino acids. V was trimmed by 4 bases and J by 7 bases, leaving 14 bases between them. The CDR3 loop is CAISGAGTGNSPLHF. The DNA of the CDR3 is TGTGCCATCAGTGGCGCCGGGACGGGCAATTCACCCCTCCACTTT.

V is TRBV5-5 and J is TRBJ2-1; no clear D gene. V shed 1 base and J shed 9 bases, with 14 bases lying between them. Germline lookup yields CDR1 SGHKS and CDR2 YYEKEE (reference sequence). This CDR3 has 14 amino acids. The CDR3 region has the DNA TGTGCCAGCAGCTTGCTTCTAGTCGGCGGTGAGCAGTTCTTC. Encoded protein: CASSLLLVGGEQFF.

This chain links TRBV11-2 with TRBJ2-7; 7 bases are a match to TRBD1. The CDR3 consists of 15 residues. Losses at the gene ends were 1 base for V and 4 bases for J; bases not matched to a gene: 7. Germline lookup yields CDR1 SGHAT and CDR2 FQNNGV. The CDR3 DNA reads as TGTGCCAGCAGCTTAGCCTGGACAGGATCATACGAGCAGTACTTC. Translating it yields CASSLAWTGSYEQYF.

This clonotype was recorded at least ten times. The rearrangement joins TRBV4-2 to TRBJ1-2, with D hard to call. The CDR3 contains 13 residues. Germline assignment: CDR1 LGHNA and CDR2 YNFKEQ. Trimming stripped 0 bases from V and 10 bases from J, with 12 bases between. Written as DNA, the CDR3 is TGTGCCAGCAGCCAAGATGGGGATCGTGTCTACACCTTC. This codes for CASSQDGDRVYTF.

This clonotype was picked up many times. The V call is TRBV7-2, the J call TRBJ1-1; no firm D call. The CDR3 is 12 amino acids. Germline CDR1 SGHTA, CDR2 FQGNSA. Trimming pared 2 bases from V and 7 bases from J, leaving 8 bases between. CDR3 DNA: TGTGCCAGCAGCTTAAGTTTACTTGAAGCTTTCTTT. Encoded protein: CASSLSLLEAFF. Combining the CDR3 with reference TRBV7-2 and TRBJ1-1 gives the whole variable domain GAGVSQSPSNKVTEKGKDVELRCDPISGHTALYWYRQSLGQGLEFLIYFQGNSAPDKSGLPSDRFSAERTGGSVSTLTIQRTQQEDSAVYLCASSLSLLEAFFGQGTRLTVV.

V is TRBV19 and J is TRBJ2-7; TRBD2 matches at 12 bases. Germline-derived CDR1 and CDR2 are LNHDA and SQIVND (reference sequence). The V and J ends lost 5 bases and 9 bases, in that order; junction bases with no gene match: 5. This CDR3 spans 13 amino acids. The CDR3 bases are TGTGCCAGTAGTCACGGGACTAGCGGGTCGCAGTACTTC. Encoded protein: CASSHGTSGSQYF. Using reference TRBV19 and TRBJ2-7 for the parts outside the CDR3, the full variable domain is DGGITQSPKYLFRKEGQNVTLSCEQNLNHDAMYWYRQDPGQGLRLIYYSQIVNDFQKGDIAEGYSVSREKKESFPLTVTSAQKNPTAFYLCASSHGTSGSQYFGPGTRLTVT.

On this clonotype itself: Given a much more abundant clone one base away, this may be a read error. The gene calls are TRBV7-3 and TRBJ2-7; weak D call: TRBD1 (5 bases). Germline V CDR1 and CDR2: SGHTA, FQGTGA. V was trimmed by 5 bases and J by 9 bases, leaving 17 bases between them. The CDR3 spans 13 residues. CDR3 sequence reads: CASSQGQGWGQYF. The CDR3 DNA is TGTGCCAGCAGCCAAGGCCAGGGTTGGGGGCAGTACTTC.

In its sample, this clonotype was seen a few times. The chain couples TRBV29-1 to TRBJ2-7; no clear D gene. Germline V CDR1 and CDR2: SQVTM, ANQGSEA. The ends were cut back, 0 bases at V and 1 base at J, with 7 bases in the middle. The CDR3 covers 13 residues. The CDR3 sequence: CSVEEAQSYEQYF. Here the CDR3 DNA reads TGCAGCGTTGAAGAAGCACAGTCCTACGAGCAGTACTTC.